The entry below gives a single T cell receptor (beta chain) sequence along with its context. Its specificity is not known. Trimming removed 0 bases at V and 4 bases at J, with 9 bases between. The length of the CDR3 is 15 residues. CDR1 LGHNA and CDR2 YSLEER come from the germline V gene. The sample belongs to a study of a mutant IDH1 vaccine in newly diagnosed glioma. Overall study: Earlier therapy was either radiotherapy, temozolomide, or both, and most got both. Notes on the study in general: Vaccination induced immune responses in 93.3% of patients.

Repertoires were generated with immunoSEQ multiplex PCR, while TCRdb's copy carries only in-frame clones and drops some. The table has about 50,000 clones, around 80% seen once. Documented time point: week 5, during vaccination. Vaccination comprised doses that each held 300 ug of mutant IDH1 20-mer peptide, plus topical imiquimod. This chain uses TRBV4-3 with TRBJ1-4; no firm D call. The material was PBMCs, obtained from a glioma patient whose treatment included an IDH1 peptide vaccine. The source of this sequence is a man aged 50 to 60 with glioma. CDR3: CASSQDPGVNEKLFF. CDR3 DNA sequence: TGCGCCAGCAGCCAAGACCCCGGGGTTAATGAAAAACTGTTTTTT.